The TCR beta chain under discussion was sequenced for a study of long-term antiretroviral therapy in people with HIV. Study details: When the earliest samples were collected, ART was typically delayed until CD4 counts fell. Study results and caveats: Collection spanned 2004 to 2017; ART regimens may be less effective than current ones.

This clone was seen a single time. The antigen is not known. Every participant with HIV received treatment in the United States. Runs used v3.0 of the immunoSEQ assay and were done at survey level. Some clones are missing from TCRdb's copy, which holds only in-frame ones; the method was immunoSEQ multiplex PCR. The sample records about 28,000 clones, 75% to 85% being singletons. The specimen comprised unsorted PBMCs, sampled 0.3 years after starting antiretroviral therapy. The clonotype was recovered from a man aged 40-49 years with HIV.

The CDR3 DNA is TGTGCCAGCAGTTTAAAGAGGGGGGGAAGAGAGACCCAGTACTTC. The encoded protein is CASSLKRGGRETQYF. The chain has TRBV6-6 and TRBJ2-5; a possible D gene is TRBD2 (7 bases). Trimming took off 4 bases at V and 4 bases at J, with 16 bases between the two ends. CDR3 size: 15 residues. The germline gives CDR1 MNHNY, CDR2 SVGAGI (reference sequence).